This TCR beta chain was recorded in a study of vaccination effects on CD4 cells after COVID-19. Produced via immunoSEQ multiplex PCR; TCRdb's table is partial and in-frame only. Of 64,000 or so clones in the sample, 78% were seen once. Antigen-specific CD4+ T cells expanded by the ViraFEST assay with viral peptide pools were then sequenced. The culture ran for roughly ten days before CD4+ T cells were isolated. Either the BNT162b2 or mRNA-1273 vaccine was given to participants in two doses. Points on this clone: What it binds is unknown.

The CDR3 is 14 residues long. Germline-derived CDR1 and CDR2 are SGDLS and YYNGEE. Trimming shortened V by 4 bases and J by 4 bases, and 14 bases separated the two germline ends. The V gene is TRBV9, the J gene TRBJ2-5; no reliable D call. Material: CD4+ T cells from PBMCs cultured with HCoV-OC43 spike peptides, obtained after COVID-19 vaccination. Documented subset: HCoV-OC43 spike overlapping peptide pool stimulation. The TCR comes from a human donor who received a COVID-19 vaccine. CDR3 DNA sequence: TGTGCCAGCAGCCGCGAGGTGGTAGGAGAGACCCAGTACTTC. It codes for CASSREVVGETQYF.